The rows below give T cell receptor beta chains drawn from one sample of a study of Tregs in tolerant kidney transplant recipients. The protocol was immunoSEQ multiplex PCR, while the TCRdb copy is restricted to in-frame clones and leaves out a portion. The sample consists of under 95,000 clones, 80% to 95% of them appearing once. The sequences come from Tregs from blood, collected before the transplant. All receptors derive from a human donor who received a combined kidney and bone marrow transplant. CDR3s include the opening cysteine and the closing phenylalanine or tryptophan. Each record gives: D gene, V gene, clone size, J gene, CDR3 protein, CDR3 DNA. D genes are given only for firm matches. For some rows the clone size is stated as once, few or many, or as a class when expanded; others skip it.

D: -; V: TRBV4-3; size: -; J: TRBJ2-6; CDR3: CASSQIRGFLSGANVLTF; DNA: TGCGCCAGCAGCCAGATCCGGGGCTTCCTCTCTGGGGCCAACGTCCTGACTTTC
D: TRBD1; V: TRBV10-3; size: -; J: TRBJ1-2; CDR3: CAISEFGQGAYYGYTF; DNA: TGTGCCATCAGTGAGTTCGGACAGGGGGCTTACTATGGCTACACCTTC
D: TRBD2; V: TRBV4-3; size: -; J: TRBJ2-5; CDR3: CASSQGRGGASGLRETQYF; DNA: TGCGCCAGCAGCCAAGGGCGGGGCGGGGCTAGCGGACTTCGAGAGACCCAGTACTTC
D: -; V: TRBV19; size: -; J: TRBJ1-2; CDR3: CASSAPPRDPTRVYGYTF; DNA: TGTGCCAGTAGTGCACCCCCCCGAGACCCCACTAGGGTCTATGGCTACACCTTC
D: -; V: TRBV6-1; size: -; J: TRBJ2-1; CDR3: CASSEAVGVGSYNEQFF; DNA: TGTGCCAGCAGTGAAGCCGTAGGGGTCGGGAGCTACAATGAGCAGTTCTTC
D: -; V: TRBV18; size: -; J: TRBJ1-1; CDR3: CASSPVYTEAFF; DNA: TGTGCCAGCTCACCTGTTTACACTGAAGCTTTCTTT
D: -; V: TRBV6-1; size: -; J: TRBJ2-3; CDR3: CASSEIGTDTQYF; DNA: TGTGCCAGCAGTGAAATCGGCACAGATACGCAGTATTTT
D: -; V: TRBV11-2; size: -; J: TRBJ1-1; CDR3: CASSRRVGSNTEAFF; DNA: TGTGCCAGCAGCCGTCGGGTGGGGTCGAACACTGAAGCTTTCTTT
D: -; V: TRBV25-1; size: -; J: TRBJ1-2; CDR3: CASSSSRSGYTF; DNA: TGTGCCAGCAGCTCCTCACGGAGCGGCTACACCTTC
D: -; V: TRBV7-2; size: -; J: TRBJ2-5; CDR3: CASSPSRSQETQYF; DNA: TGTGCCAGCAGCCCCAGTCGCAGCCAAGAGACCCAGTACTTC
D: TRBD2; V: TRBV7-2; size: -; J: TRBJ2-3; CDR3: CASSFVSAGDADTQYF; DNA: TGTGCCAGCAGCTTTGTCTCAGCGGGAGACGCAGATACGCAGTATTTT
D: -; V: TRBV28; size: -; J: TRBJ1-4; CDR3: CASSPVLLRWEDEKLFF; DNA: TGTGCCAGCAGTCCCGTACTCTTGAGGTGGGAAGATGAAAAACTGTTTTTT
D: -; V: TRBV4-3; size: once; J: TRBJ2-3; CDR3: CASSLSPGLRTDTQYF; DNA: TGCGCCAGCAGCTTGAGTCCGGGACTCCGAACGGATACGCAGTATTTT
D: -; V: TRBV6-1; size: -; J: TRBJ2-2; CDR3: CASRARAYTGELFF; DNA: TGTGCCAGCAGGGCCCGGGCCTACACCGGGGAGCTGTTTTTT
D: -; V: TRBV28; size: -; J: TRBJ2-7; CDR3: CASSAGLNPGYEQYF; DNA: TGTGCCAGCAGTGCAGGCCTTAACCCCGGCTACGAGCAGTACTTC
D: TRBD1; V: TRBV5-6; size: once; J: TRBJ1-3; CDR3: CASSSPGQGNTIYF; DNA: TGTGCCAGCAGCTCCCCGGGACAGGGAAACACCATATATTTT
D: -; V: TRBV19; size: -; J: TRBJ1-2; CDR3: CASSPITQSYGYTF; DNA: TGTGCCAGTAGTCCGATTACCCAGAGCTATGGCTACACCTTC
D: -; V: TRBV27; size: -; J: TRBJ2-3; CDR3: CASSLRPGVRDTQYF; DNA: TGTGCCAGCAGTTTACGTCCAGGGGTAAGAGATACGCAGTATTTT
D: TRBD1; V: TRBV6-1; size: -; J: TRBJ2-2; CDR3: CASSNRDRGTGELFF; DNA: TGTGCCAGCAGTAACCGGGACAGGGGCACCGGGGAGCTGTTTTTT
D: -; V: TRBV6-1; size: -; J: TRBJ1-1; CDR3: CASRVPPTEAFF; DNA: TGTGCCAGCCGGGTCCCGCCCACTGAAGCTTTCTTT
D: -; V: TRBV4-2; size: -; J: TRBJ2-7; CDR3: CASSQDRGDGEQYF; DNA: TGTGCCAGCAGCCAAGATCGGGGAGACGGCGAGCAGTACTTC
D: -; V: TRBV10-3; size: -; J: TRBJ2-3; CDR3: CAIGQTSTDTQYF; DNA: TGTGCCATCGGGCAAACAAGCACAGATACGCAGTATTTT
D: TRBD1; V: TRBV7-2; size: -; J: TRBJ1-5; CDR3: CASSRQGTSNQPQHF; DNA: TGTGCCAGCAGCCGACAGGGTACAAGCAATCAGCCCCAGCATTTT
D: TRBD2; V: TRBV2; size: -; J: TRBJ2-2; CDR3: CASSIGLAVGELFF; DNA: TGTGCCAGCAGCATTGGACTAGCCGTCGGGGAGCTGTTTTTT
D: TRBD2; V: TRBV6-4; size: once; J: TRBJ2-1; CDR3: CASSRTSGSMNEQFF; DNA: TGTGCCAGCAGTAGGACTAGCGGGAGTATGAATGAGCAGTTCTTC
D: TRBD2; V: TRBV29-1; size: -; J: TRBJ2-5; CDR3: CSPVLAGGQETQYF; DNA: TGCAGCCCTGTACTAGCGGGAGGCCAAGAGACCCAGTACTTC
D: -; V: TRBV7-9; size: -; J: TRBJ2-1; CDR3: CASSLEPYNEQFF; DNA: TGTGCCAGCAGCTTAGAGCCGTACAATGAGCAGTTCTTC
D: -; V: TRBV7-2; size: -; J: TRBJ1-3; CDR3: CASSFYVSGNTIYF; DNA: TGTGCCAGCAGCTTTTACGTTTCTGGAAACACCATATATTTT
D: -; V: TRBV4-2; size: -; J: TRBJ1-1; CDR3: CASSQVGWGTEAFF; DNA: TGTGCCAGCAGCCAAGTGGGTTGGGGCACTGAAGCTTTCTTT
D: TRBD2; V: TRBV7-2; size: -; J: TRBJ2-1; CDR3: CASSSARRAGLYNEQFF; DNA: TGTGCCAGCAGCAGTGCCCGCCGAGCGGGACTATACAATGAGCAGTTCTTC
D: -; V: TRBV2; size: once; J: TRBJ1-5; CDR3: CASTYSSDQPQHF; DNA: TGTGCCAGCACCTACAGTAGCGATCAGCCCCAGCATTTT
D: -; V: TRBV11-2; size: -; J: TRBJ2-3; CDR3: CASSRWQDTQYF; DNA: TGTGCCAGCAGCCGTTGGCAGGATACGCAGTATTTT
D: -; V: TRBV20-1; size: -; J: TRBJ1-2; CDR3: CSVEVSHGYTF; DNA: TGCAGTGTCGAAGTATCCCATGGCTACACCTTC
D: -; V: TRBV27; size: -; J: TRBJ1-5; CDR3: CASSTGYSNQPQHF; DNA: TGTGCCAGCAGTACAGGGTATAGCAATCAGCCCCAGCATTTT
D: -; V: TRBV5-1; size: -; J: TRBJ2-3; CDR3: CASSEGTDLTDTQYF; DNA: TGCGCCAGCAGCGAGGGGACCGACCTCACAGATACGCAGTATTTT
D: TRBD1; V: TRBV28; size: -; J: TRBJ1-2; CDR3: CASSAGDRTQGGYTF; DNA: TGTGCCAGCAGTGCGGGGGACAGGACACAAGGTGGCTACACCTTC
D: -; V: TRBV4-3; size: -; J: TRBJ2-7; CDR3: CASSYYLELQSYEQYF; DNA: TGCGCCAGCAGCTACTACCTAGAACTCCAATCCTACGAGCAGTACTTC
D: -; V: TRBV4-2; size: -; J: TRBJ2-2; CDR3: CASSQGSRTRGTGELFF; DNA: TGTGCCAGCAGCCAAGGGAGCCGGACCCGAGGTACCGGGGAGCTGTTTTTT
D: TRBD2; V: TRBV28; size: few; J: TRBJ2-2; CDR3: CASSLLAGGVTGELFF; DNA: TGTGCCAGCAGTTTACTAGCGGGAGGAGTGACCGGGGAGCTGTTTTTT
D: TRBD1; V: TRBV5-4; size: -; J: TRBJ2-2; CDR3: CASSLAQGVSGELFF; DNA: TGTGCCAGCAGCTTGGCCCAGGGGGTATCCGGGGAGCTGTTTTTT
D: TRBD1; V: TRBV30; size: -; J: TRBJ2-3; CDR3: CAWSSRQGKTDTQYF; DNA: TGTGCCTGGAGCTCACGACAGGGGAAGACAGATACGCAGTATTTT